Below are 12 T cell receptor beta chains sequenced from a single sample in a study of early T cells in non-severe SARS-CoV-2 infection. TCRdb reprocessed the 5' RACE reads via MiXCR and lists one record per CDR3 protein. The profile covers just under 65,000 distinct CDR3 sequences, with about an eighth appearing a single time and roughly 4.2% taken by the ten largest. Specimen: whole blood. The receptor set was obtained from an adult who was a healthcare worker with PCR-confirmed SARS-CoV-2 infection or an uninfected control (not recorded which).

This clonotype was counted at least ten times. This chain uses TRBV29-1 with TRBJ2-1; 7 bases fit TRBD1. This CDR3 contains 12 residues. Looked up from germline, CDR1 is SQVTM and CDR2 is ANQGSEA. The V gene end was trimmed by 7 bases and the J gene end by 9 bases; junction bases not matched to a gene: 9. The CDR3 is CSAKVAGGEQFF. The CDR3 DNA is TGCAGCGCGAAGGTCGCAGGGGGTGAGCAGTTCTTC.

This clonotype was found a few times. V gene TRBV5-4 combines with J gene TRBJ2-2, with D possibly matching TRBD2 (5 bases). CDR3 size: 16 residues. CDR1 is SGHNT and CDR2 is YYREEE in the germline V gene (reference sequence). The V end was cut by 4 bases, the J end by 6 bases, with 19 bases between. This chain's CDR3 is CASSQTRIWAPGELFF. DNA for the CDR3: TGTGCCAGCAGCCAAACTAGGATTTGGGCACCCGGGGAGCTGTTTTTT.

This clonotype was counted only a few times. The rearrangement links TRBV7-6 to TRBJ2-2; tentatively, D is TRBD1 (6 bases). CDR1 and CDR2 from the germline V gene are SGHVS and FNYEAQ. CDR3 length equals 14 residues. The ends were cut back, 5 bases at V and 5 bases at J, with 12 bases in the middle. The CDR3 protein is CASSPGVGTGELFF. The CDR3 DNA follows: TGTGCCAGCAGCCCAGGGGTCGGAACCGGGGAGCTGTTTTTT.

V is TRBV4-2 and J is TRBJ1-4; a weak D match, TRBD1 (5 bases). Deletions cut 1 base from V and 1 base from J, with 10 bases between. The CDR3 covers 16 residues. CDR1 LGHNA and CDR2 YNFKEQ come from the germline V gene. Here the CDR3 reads CASSQAGVGTNEKLFF. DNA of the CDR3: TGTGCCAGCAGCCAAGCGGGGGTGGGAACTAATGAAAAACTGTTTTTT.

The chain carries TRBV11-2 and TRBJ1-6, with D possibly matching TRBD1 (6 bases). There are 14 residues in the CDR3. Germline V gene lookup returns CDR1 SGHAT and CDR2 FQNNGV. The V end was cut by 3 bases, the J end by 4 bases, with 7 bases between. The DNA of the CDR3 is TGTGCCAGCAGCTTTAGGGGGTATAATTCACCCCTCCACTTT. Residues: CASSFRGYNSPLHF.

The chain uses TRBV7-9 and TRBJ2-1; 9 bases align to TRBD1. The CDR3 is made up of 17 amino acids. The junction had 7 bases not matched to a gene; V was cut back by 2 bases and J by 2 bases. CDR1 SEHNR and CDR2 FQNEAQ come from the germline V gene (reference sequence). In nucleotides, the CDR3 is TGTGCCAGCAGCTTATTGGGGACAGGGATGACCTACAATGAGCAGTTCTTC. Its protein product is CASSLLGTGMTYNEQFF.

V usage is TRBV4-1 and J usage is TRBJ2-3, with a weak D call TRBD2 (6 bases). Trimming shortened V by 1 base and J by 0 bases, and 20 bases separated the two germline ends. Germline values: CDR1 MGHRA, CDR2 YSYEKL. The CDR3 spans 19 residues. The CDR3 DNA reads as TGCGCCAGCAGCCAAGTGGGTGAGGGAGGCTATGGTAGCACAGATACGCAGTATTTT. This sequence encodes CASSQVGEGGYGSTDTQYF.

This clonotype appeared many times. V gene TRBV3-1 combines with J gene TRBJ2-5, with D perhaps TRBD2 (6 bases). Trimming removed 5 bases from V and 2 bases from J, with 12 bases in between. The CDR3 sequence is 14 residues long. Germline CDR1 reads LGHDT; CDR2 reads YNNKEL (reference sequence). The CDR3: CASSNRDWQETQYF. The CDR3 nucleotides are TGTGCCAGCAGCAACCGGGACTGGCAAGAGACCCAGTACTTC.

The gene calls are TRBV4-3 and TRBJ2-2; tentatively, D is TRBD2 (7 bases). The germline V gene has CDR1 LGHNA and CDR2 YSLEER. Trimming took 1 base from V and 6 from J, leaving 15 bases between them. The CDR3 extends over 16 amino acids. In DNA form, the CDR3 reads TGCGCCAGCAGCCAAGGGGCGGTAGGGGGGGCCGGGGAGCTGTTTTTT. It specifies CASSQGAVGGAGELFF.

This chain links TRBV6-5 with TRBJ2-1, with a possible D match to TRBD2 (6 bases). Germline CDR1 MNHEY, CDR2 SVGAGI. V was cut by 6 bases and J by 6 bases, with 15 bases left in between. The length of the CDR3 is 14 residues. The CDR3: CASRIFGGLNEQFF. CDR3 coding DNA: TGTGCCAGCAGGATATTTGGAGGGCTCAATGAGCAGTTCTTC.

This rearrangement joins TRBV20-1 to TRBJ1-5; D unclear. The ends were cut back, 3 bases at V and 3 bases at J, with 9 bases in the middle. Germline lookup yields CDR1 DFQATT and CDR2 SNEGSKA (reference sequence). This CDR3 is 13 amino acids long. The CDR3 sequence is CSASGQYNQPQHF. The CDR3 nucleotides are TGCAGTGCTAGTGGCCAGTACAATCAGCCCCAGCATTTT.

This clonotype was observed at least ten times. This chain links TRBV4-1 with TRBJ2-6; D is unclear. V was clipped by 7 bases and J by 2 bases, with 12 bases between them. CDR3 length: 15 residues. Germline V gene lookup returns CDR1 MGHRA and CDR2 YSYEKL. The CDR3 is CASKVWAAGANVLTF. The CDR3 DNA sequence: TGCGCCAGCAAAGTATGGGCGGCTGGGGCCAACGTCCTGACTTTC.